These 10 T cell receptor beta chains share one sample of origin, sequenced in a study of blood T cells in healthy people across ages. Primers used in a second PCR of about 6 to 11 cycles were a sample-barcoded 5' primer and a J-beta primer mix. MiXCR was run by TCRdb on the 5' RACE reads, yielding one entry per CDR3 protein. Of around 1,700,000 distinct CDR3 sequences listed, roughly 30% are singletons. What was sequenced was blood. The receptors come from a woman aged 30 to 39 in good health.

This clonotype has a count of ten or more. The chain combines TRBV20-1 with TRBJ2-7; 7 bases agree with TRBD1. The CDR3 consists of 12 residues. Looked up from germline, CDR1 is DFQATT and CDR2 is SNEGSKA (reference sequence). V lost 6 bases, J lost 2 bases, and 4 bases stayed unmatched. CDR3 coding DNA: TGCAGTGCACCGACAGGGCCCTACGAGCAGTACTTC. This encodes CSAPTGPYEQYF.

This clonotype was counted at least ten times. The V gene is TRBV3-1, the J gene TRBJ2-7, with D tentatively TRBD2 (5 bases). This CDR3 is 13 amino acids long. Germline CDR1 reads LGHDT; CDR2 reads YNNKEL (reference sequence). Trimming removed 5 bases at V and 7 bases at J, with 15 bases between. CDR3 bases: TGTGCCAGCAGCATATACTTAAGCGGTGAGCAGTACTTC. This codes for CASSIYLSGEQYF.

A few counts support this clonotype. The chain recombines TRBV24-1 with TRBJ2-3; 9 bases are a match to TRBD1. CDR3 length: 15 amino acids. Germline V gives CDR1 KGHDR, CDR2 SFDVKD. V shed 3 bases, J shed 6 bases, and the junction held 6 bases outside the gene matches. CDR3 DNA: TGTGCCACCAGTGATCCCGGGACAGGGATGGATACGCAGTATTTT. Translating gives CATSDPGTGMDTQYF.

The sample holds many counts of this clonotype. V usage is TRBV12-3 or TRBV12-4 and J usage is TRBJ2-6; D gene uncertain. This CDR3 has 15 amino acids. Trimming took off 6 bases at V and 1 base at J, with 10 bases between the two ends. CDR3 loop: CASSLSGSGANVLTF. The CDR3 DNA reads TGTGCCAGCAGCCTCAGTGGGTCTGGGGCCAACGTCCTGACTTTC.

V is TRBV6-1 and J is TRBJ1-2; D remains ambiguous. CDR1 MNHNS and CDR2 SASEGT come from the germline V gene. CDR3 length: 12 residues. The V end was cut by 0 bases, the J end by 8 bases, with 7 bases between. CDR3 in DNA: TGTGCCAGCAGTGAAGCTGGGGAGGGCTACACCTTC. It translates to CASSEAGEGYTF.

This clonotype was picked up one time. The chain recombines TRBV7-6 with TRBJ2-7, with 8 bases lining up with TRBD1. The CDR3 has 14 amino acids. Trimming removed 0 bases from V and 7 bases from J; junction bases left unmatched: 5. In germline, CDR1 is SGHVS, CDR2 FNYEAQ. CDR3 sequence (DNA): TGTGCCAGCAGCTTAGCCAGGGGGCAATGGGAGCAGTACTTC. Encoded protein: CASSLARGQWEQYF.

The chain combines TRBV6-2 or TRBV6-3 with TRBJ2-1; D ambiguous. The CDR3 covers 15 residues. V was cut by 2 bases and J by 3 bases, with 11 bases left in between. CDR1 and CDR2 from the germline V gene are MNHEY and SVGEGT. The DNA for the CDR3 is TGTGCCAGCAGTTACAGCCAGAACCTCTACAATGAGCAGTTCTTC. Translating gives CASSYSQNLYNEQFF.

This clonotype was observed many times. The J gene is TRBJ2-1, the V gene TRBV2; D remains unclear. Germline V lookup: CDR1 SNHLY, CDR2 FYNNEI. This CDR3 has 12 residues. V was trimmed by 1 base and J by 10 bases, leaving 8 bases between them. CDR3 sequence (DNA): TGTGCCAGCAGTGAAGACTTTCAAGAGCAGTTCTTC. Its protein product is CASSEDFQEQFF. Complete variable domain (other parts from reference TRBV2 and TRBJ2-1): EPEVTQTPSHQVTQMGQEVILRCVPISNHLYFYWYRQILGQKVEFLVSFYNNEISEKSEIFDDQFSVERPDGSNFTLKIRSTKLEDSAMYFCASSEDFQEQFFGPGTRLTVL.

This clonotype was observed at least ten times. The gene calls are TRBV6-6 and TRBJ2-3, with 8 bases aligning to TRBD2. CDR3 length equals 15 residues. The V segment lost 3 bases and the J segment 2 bases; nucleotides outside the gene matches: 4. The germline V gene encodes CDR1 MNHNY and CDR2 SVGAGI (reference sequence). The CDR3 nucleotides read TGTGCCAGCAGTTATGGTAGCGGGGACACAGATACGCAGTATTTT. This gives the protein CASSYGSGDTDTQYF.

The chain employs TRBV5-6 and TRBJ2-1; D possibly corresponds to TRBD1 (6 bases). Per the germline V gene, CDR1 is SGHDT and CDR2 is YYEEEE. The CDR3 extends over 14 amino acids. V was trimmed by 0 bases and J by 9 bases, leaving 13 bases between them. The CDR3 reads CASSLVQGRSEQFF. As DNA, the CDR3 is TGTGCCAGCAGCTTGGTACAGGGCAGGAGTGAGCAGTTCTTC.